This T cell receptor beta chain was obtained from a study of CD8 T cells in Susac syndrome. Patients with Susac syndrome showed fulfilment of recently defined diagnostic criteria for definite or probable disease. This clonotype was detected once. Its target is not known. The study, taken as a whole, reports: Within Susac syndrome CD4+ T cell repertoires, clonal expansion was not evident.

Random-hexamer reverse transcription was applied to roughly 0.5 to 1 ug RNA. immunoSEQ multiplex PCR amplified TCR beta CDR3 across 54 Vbeta, 13 Jbeta. TCRdb re-analysed the immunoSEQ multiplex PCR reads in MiXCR, keeping a single row per CDR3 protein. This sample yields around 180,000 distinct CDR3 sequences, of which 94% are seen a single time; 0.095% to 0.13% belongs to the top ten. The V end was cut by 4 bases, the J end by 0 bases, with 10 bases between. The germline V gene has CDR1 LNHDA and CDR2 SQIVND (reference sequence). This CDR3 region has 15 residues. J is TRBJ2-4 and V is TRBV19; D uncertain. Sequencing input: CD4+ T cells from PBMCs. The sequence derives from a human donor with Susac syndrome. CDR3 amino acids: CASSTWGGAKNIQYF. In nucleotides, the CDR3 is TGTGCCAGTAGTACCTGGGGTGGAGCCAAAAACATTCAGTACTTC.